This entry is about one TCR beta chain. Original processing notes: Reference gene primer amplification yielded estimated nucleated cell counts. The assay was immunoSEQ multiplex PCR, and TCRdb's table has in-frame clones only and misses some. From that table come the V and J calls and clone size; the DNA was used to work out D and trimming. Of about 98,000 clones listed, about 81% are singletons. This sample was taken from a study of blood T cell repertoires in COVID-19. Across the whole study: Acute and convalescent COVID-19 samples came from the United States, Italy and Spain. Sample material is recorded as cDNA or gDNA derived from T cells, B-cell-depleted T cells, or PBMCs.

The V segment lost 5 bases and the J segment 2 bases; nucleotides outside the gene matches: 9. Germline V CDR1 and CDR2: MDHEN, SYDVKM. This CDR3 contains 15 residues. This sequence joins TRBV28 and TRBJ2-7; 7 bases line up with TRBD1. This clonotype was obtained from a man between 65 and 85 years old with acute or convalescent COVID-19. Material for sequencing was peripheral blood. The chain's CDR3 is CASSTPGTAAYEQYF. The CDR3 DNA reads TGTGCCAGCAGTACACCCGGGACAGCCGCCTACGAGCAGTACTTC.